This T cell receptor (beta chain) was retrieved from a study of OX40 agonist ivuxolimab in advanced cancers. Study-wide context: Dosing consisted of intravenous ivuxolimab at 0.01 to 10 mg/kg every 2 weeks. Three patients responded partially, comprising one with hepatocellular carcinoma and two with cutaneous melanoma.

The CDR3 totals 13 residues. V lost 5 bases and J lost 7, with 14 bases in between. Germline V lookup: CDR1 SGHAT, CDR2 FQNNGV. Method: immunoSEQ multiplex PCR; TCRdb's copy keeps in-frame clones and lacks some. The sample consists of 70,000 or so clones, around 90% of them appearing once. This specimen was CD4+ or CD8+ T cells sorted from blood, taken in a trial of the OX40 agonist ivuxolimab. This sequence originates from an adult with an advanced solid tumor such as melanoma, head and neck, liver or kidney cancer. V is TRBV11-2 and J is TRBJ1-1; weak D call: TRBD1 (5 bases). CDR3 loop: CASSLTGGIEAFF. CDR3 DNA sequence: TGTGCCAGCAGCCTGACGGGGGGGATTGAAGCTTTCTTT. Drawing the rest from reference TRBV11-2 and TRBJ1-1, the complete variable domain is EAGVAQSPRYKIIEKRQSVAFWCNPISGHATLYWYQQILGQGPKLLIQFQNNGVVDDSQLPKDRFSAERLKGVDSTLKIQPAKLEDSAVYLCASSLTGGIEAFFGQGTRLTVV.